Detailed here is one TCR beta chain. The sample belongs to a study of blood T cell repertoires in COVID-19. Germline CDR1 reads MNHEY; CDR2 reads SMNVEV (reference sequence). There are 15 residues in the CDR3. V was clipped by 1 base and J by 9 bases, with 13 bases between them. Generated by immunoSEQ multiplex PCR, the TCRdb table keeps only in-frame clones and is missing some. The sample has 200,000 to 250,000 clones, approximately 78% seen once. This TCR derives from a woman aged 18-29 years with acute or convalescent COVID-19. V and J are TRBV27 and TRBJ1-6; no clear D gene. Sample: peripheral blood. The CDR3 protein is CASSLFGVDGSPLHF. The CDR3 DNA is TGTGCCAGCAGTTTATTCGGGGTCGATGGTTCACCCCTCCACTTT.